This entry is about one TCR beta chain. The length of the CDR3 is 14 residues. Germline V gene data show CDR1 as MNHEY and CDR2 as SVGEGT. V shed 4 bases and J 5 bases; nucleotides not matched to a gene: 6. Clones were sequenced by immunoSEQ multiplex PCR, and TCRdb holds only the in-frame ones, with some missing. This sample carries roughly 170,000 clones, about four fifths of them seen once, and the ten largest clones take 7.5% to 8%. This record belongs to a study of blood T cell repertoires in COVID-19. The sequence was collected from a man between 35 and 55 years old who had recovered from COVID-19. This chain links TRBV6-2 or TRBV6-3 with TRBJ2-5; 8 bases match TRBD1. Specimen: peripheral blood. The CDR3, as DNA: TGTGCCAGCAGTTTCTGGACAGGGATGGAGACCCAGTACTTC. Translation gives CASSFWTGMETQYF.